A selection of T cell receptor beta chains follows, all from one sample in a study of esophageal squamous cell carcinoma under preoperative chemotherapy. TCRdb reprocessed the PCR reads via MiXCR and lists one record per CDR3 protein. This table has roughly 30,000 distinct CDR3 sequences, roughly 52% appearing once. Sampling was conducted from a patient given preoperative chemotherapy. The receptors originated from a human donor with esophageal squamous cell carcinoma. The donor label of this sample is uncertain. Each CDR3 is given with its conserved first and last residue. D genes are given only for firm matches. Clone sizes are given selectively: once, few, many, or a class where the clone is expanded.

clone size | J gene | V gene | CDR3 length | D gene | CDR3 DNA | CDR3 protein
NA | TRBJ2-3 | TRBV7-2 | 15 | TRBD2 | TGTGCCAGCAGCTCGAAGCGGGGAGCCAAAGATACGCAGTATTTC | CASSSKRGAKDTQYF
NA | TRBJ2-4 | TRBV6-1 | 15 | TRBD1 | TGTGCCAGCAGCCCCGACAGGGTTGCCAAAAACATTCAGTACTTC | CASSPDRVAKNIQYF
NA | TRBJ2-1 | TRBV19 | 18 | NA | TGTGCCAGTAGTATAGATCCCCGGGCGAAACGCCTACACAATGAGCAGTTCTTC | CASSIDPRAKRLHNEQFF
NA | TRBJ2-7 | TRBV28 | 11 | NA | TGTGCCAGCAGTTTATTCTACGAGCAGTACTTC | CASSLFYEQYF
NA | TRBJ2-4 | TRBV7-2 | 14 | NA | TGTGCGGGCATCCGGCGCGGGGCAGGGAACATCCAGTACTTC | CAGIRRGAGNIQYF
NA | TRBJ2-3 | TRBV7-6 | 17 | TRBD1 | TGTGCCAGCAGCTTGGGGACAGGGGGCTTTGGTGCCGGGGAGCAGTATTTT | CASSLGTGGFGAGEQYF
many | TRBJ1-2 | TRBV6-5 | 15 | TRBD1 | TGTGCCAGCAGCCGTGAGGGACAGGCAAACTATGGCTACACCTTC | CASSREGQANYGYTF
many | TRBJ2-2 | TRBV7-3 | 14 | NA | TGTGCCAGCAGCTCCCAGGATGGCACCGGGGAGCTGTTTTTT | CASSSQDGTGELFF
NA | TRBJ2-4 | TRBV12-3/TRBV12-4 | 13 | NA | TGCGCCACGGGGGGCGGAACCAAAAACATTCAGTACTTC | CATGGGTKNIQYF
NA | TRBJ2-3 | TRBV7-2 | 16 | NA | TGTGCCAGCAGCCCCCGGGGGCGGTGGGCCAAAGATACGCAGTATTTC | CASSPRGRWAKDTQYF
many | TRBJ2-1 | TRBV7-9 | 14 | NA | TGTGCCAGCAGCTTAGGAGAATTTGGGTGGACCCAGTTCTTC | CASSLGEFGWTQFF
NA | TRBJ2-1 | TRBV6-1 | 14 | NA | TGTGCCAGCAGTGGAACCTCCACAGGCAATGAGCAGTTCTTC | CASSGTSTGNEQFF
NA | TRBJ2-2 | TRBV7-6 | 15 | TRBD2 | TGTGCCAGCAGCGCGGGGACTAGCGGGAGAAAGACGCTGTTTTTT | CASSAGTSGRKTLFF